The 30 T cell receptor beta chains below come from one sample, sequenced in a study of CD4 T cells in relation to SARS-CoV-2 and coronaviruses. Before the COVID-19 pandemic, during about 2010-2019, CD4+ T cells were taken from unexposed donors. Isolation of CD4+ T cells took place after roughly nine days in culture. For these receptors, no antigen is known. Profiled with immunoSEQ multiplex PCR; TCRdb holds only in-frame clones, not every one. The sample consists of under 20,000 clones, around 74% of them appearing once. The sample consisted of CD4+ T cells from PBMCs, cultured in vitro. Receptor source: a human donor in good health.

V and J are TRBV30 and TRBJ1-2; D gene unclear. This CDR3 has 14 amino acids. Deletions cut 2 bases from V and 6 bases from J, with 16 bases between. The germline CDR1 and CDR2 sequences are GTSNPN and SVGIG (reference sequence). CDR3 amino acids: CAWSRGLSSDGYTF. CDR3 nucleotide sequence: TGTGCCTGGAGTCGGGGTCTCTCCTCTGATGGCTACACCTTC.

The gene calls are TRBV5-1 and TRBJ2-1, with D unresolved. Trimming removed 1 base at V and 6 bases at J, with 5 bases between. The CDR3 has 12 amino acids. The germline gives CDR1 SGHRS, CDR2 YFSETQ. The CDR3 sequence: CASSLILNEQFF. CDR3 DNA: TGCGCCAGCAGCTTGATCCTCAATGAGCAGTTCTTC.

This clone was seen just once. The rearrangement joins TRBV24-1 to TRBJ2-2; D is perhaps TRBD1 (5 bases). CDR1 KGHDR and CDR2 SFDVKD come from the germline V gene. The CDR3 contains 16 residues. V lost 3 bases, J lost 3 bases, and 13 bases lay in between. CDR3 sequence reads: CATSDPQGFHTGELFF. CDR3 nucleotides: TGTGCCACCAGTGATCCCCAGGGTTTTCACACCGGGGAGCTGTTTTTT.

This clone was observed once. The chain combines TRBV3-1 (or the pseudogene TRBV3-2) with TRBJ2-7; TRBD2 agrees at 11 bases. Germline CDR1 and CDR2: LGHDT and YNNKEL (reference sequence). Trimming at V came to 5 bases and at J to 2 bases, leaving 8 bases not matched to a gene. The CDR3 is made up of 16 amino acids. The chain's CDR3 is CASSSRTSGSPYEQYF. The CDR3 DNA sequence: TGTGCCAGCAGCTCTCGGACTAGCGGGTCCCCCTACGAGCAGTACTTC.

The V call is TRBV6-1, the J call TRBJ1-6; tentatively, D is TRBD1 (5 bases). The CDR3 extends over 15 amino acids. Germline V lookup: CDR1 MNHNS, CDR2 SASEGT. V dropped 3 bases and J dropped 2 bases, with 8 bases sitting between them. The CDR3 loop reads CASSDGAPYNSPLHF. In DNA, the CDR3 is TGTGCCAGCAGTGACGGGGCCCCCTATAATTCACCCCTCCACTTT.

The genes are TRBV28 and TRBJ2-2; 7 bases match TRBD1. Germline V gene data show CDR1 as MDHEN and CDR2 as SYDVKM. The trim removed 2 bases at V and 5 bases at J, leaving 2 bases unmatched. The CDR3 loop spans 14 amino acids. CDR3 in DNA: TGTGCCAGCAGTTTAATACAGGGGACCGGGGAGCTGTTTTTT. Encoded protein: CASSLIQGTGELFF.

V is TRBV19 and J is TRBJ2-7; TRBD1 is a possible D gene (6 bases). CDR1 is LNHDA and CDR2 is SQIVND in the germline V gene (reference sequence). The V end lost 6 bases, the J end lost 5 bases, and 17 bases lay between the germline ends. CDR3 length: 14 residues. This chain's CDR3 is CASRVGTGRDEQYF. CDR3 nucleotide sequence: TGTGCCAGTAGAGTCGGAACAGGGCGGGACGAGCAGTACTTC.

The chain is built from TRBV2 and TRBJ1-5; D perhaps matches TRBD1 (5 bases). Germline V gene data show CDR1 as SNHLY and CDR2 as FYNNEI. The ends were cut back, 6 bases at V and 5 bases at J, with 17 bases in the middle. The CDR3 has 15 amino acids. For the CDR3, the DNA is TGTGCCAGCAGCTACATGACAGCGATTGATCAGCCCCAGCATTTT. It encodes CASSYMTAIDQPQHF.

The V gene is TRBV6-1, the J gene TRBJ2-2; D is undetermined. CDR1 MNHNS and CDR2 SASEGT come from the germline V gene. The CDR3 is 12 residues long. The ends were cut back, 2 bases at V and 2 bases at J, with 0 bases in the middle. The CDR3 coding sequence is TGTGCCAGCAGTGAAAACACCGGGGAGCTGTTTTTT. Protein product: CASSENTGELFF.

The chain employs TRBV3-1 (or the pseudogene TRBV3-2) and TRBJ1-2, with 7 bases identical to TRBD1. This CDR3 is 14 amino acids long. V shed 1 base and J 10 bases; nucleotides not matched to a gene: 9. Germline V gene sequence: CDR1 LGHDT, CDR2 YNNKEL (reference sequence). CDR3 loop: CASSQVEGAVSYTF. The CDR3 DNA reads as TGTGCCAGCAGCCAAGTTGAGGGGGCGGTTTCCTACACCTTC.

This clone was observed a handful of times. Here the CDR3 DNA reads TGCGCCAGCTCCTCACGGGACTACTCCTACGAGCAGTACTTC. This gives the protein CASSSRDYSYEQYF. The chain joins TRBV10-1 to TRBJ2-7, with 7 positions matching TRBD2. Trimming at V came to 8 bases and at J to 0 bases, leaving 7 bases not matched to a gene. This CDR3 has 14 residues. From germline, CDR1 is WNHNN and CDR2 SYGVQD (reference sequence).

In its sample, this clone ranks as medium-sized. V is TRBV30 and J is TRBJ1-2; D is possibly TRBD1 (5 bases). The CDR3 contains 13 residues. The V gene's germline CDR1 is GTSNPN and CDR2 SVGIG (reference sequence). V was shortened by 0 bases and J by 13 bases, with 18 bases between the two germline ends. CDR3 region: CAWSVLAAGRVTF. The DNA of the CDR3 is TGTGCCTGGAGTGTACTGGCGGCGGGACGGGTCACCTTC.

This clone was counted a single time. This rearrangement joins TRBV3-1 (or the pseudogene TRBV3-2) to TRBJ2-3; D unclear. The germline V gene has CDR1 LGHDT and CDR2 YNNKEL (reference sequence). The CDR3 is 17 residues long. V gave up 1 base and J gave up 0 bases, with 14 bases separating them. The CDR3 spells CASSQVRRFSSTDTQYF. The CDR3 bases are TGTGCCAGCAGCCAAGTTCGTAGGTTCTCTAGCACAGATACGCAGTATTTT.

CDR3 coding DNA: TGTGCCAGCAGCTTGTCCGAAACCCGAGAGACCCAGTACTTC. Translated: CASSLSETRETQYF. The chain carries TRBV5-6 and TRBJ2-5, with D uncertain. There are 14 residues in the CDR3. CDR1 is SGHDT and CDR2 is YYEEEE in the germline V gene. Trimming took 1 base from V and 4 from J, leaving 11 bases between them. The whole variable domain, remainder taken from reference TRBV5-6 and TRBJ2-5, is DAGVTQSPTHLIKTRGQQVTLRCSPKSGHDTVSWYQQALGQGPQFIFQYYEEEERQRGNFPDRFSGHQFPNYSSELNVNALLLGDSALYLCASSLSETRETQYFGPGTRLLVL.

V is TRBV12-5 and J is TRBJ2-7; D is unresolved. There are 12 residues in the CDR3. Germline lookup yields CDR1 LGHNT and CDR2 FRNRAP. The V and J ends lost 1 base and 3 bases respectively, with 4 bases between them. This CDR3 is CASGLGLYEQYF. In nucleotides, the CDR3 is TGTGCTAGTGGTTTGGGACTCTACGAGCAGTACTTC.

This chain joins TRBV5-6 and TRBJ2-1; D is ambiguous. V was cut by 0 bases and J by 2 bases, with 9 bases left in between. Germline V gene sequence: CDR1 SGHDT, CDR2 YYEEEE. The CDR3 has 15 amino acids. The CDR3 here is CASSLVSGPYNEQFF. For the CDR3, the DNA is TGTGCCAGCAGCTTGGTTTCGGGTCCCTACAATGAGCAGTTCTTC.

CDR3 coding DNA: TGTGCCACCAGCAATGACAGGGGATTAGCCAAAAACATTCAGTACTTC. This codes for CATSNDRGLAKNIQYF. V is TRBV15 and J is TRBJ2-4, with 8 positions matching TRBD1. The CDR3 contains 16 residues. CDR1 and CDR2 from the germline V gene are LNHNV and YYDKDF (reference sequence). With 4 bases clipped from V and 0 bases from J, the junction kept 5 bases outside the gene matches.

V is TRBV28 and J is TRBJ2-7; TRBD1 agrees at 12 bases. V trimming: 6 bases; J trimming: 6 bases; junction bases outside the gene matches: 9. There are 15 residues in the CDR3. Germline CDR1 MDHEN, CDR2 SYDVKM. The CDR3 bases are TGTGCCAGCAGCACGCCGGGACAGGGGGCTCGCGAGCAGTACTTC. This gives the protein CASSTPGQGAREQYF.

The CDR3 protein is CASSIWRLAGGPEQFF. DNA of the CDR3: TGTGCCAGTAGTATATGGCGGCTAGCGGGAGGGCCCGAGCAGTTCTTC. The rearrangement uses TRBV19 and TRBJ2-1; 12 bases fit TRBD2. V was clipped by 2 bases and J by 10 bases; unmatched bases: 9. Per the germline V gene, CDR1 is LNHDA and CDR2 is SQIVND (reference sequence). CDR3 length equals 16 residues. The full variable domain, with the rest looked up from reference TRBV19 and TRBJ2-1, is DGGITQSPKYLFRKEGQNVTLSCEQNLNHDAMYWYRQDPGQGLRLIYYSQIVNDFQKGDIAEGYSVSREKKESFPLTVTSAQKNPTAFYLCASSIWRLAGGPEQFFGPGTRLTVL.

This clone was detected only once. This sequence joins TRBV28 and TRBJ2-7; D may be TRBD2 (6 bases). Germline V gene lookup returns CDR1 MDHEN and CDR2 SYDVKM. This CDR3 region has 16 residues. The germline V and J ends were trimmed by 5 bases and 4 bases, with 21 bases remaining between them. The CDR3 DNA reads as TGTGCCAGCAGTCCCCCCGGGAGCCGGGTCGTATACGAGCAGTACTTC. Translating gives CASSPPGSRVVYEQYF.

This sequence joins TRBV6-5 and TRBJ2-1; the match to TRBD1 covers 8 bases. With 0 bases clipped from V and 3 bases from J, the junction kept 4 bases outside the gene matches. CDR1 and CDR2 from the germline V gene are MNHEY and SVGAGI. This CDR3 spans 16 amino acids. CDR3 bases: TGTGCCAGCAGTTACTCGGGGACAGGATACTACAATGAGCAGTTCTTC. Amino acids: CASSYSGTGYYNEQFF.

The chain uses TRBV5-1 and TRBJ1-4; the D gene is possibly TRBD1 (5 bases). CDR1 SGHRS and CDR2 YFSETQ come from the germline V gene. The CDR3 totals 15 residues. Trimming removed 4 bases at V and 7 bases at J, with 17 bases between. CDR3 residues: CASSRRGGAVEKLFF. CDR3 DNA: TGCGCCAGCAGCCGCCGGGGAGGGGCTGTTGAAAAACTGTTTTTT.

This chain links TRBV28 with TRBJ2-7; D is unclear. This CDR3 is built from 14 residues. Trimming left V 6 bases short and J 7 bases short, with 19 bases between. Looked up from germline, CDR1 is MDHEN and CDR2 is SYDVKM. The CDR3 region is CASSPGRLSWEQYF. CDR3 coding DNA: TGTGCCAGCAGCCCCGGCCGCCTCTCCTGGGAGCAGTACTTC.

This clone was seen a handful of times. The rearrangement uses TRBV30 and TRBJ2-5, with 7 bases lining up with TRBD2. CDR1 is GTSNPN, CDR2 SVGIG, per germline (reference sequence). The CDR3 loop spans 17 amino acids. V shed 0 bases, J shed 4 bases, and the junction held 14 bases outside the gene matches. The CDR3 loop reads CAWSVLKAGVYRETQYF. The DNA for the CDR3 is TGTGCCTGGAGTGTACTGAAGGCGGGAGTTTATAGAGAGACCCAGTACTTC. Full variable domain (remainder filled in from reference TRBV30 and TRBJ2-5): SQTIHQWPATLVQPVGSPLSLECTVEGTSNPNLYWYRQAAGRGLQLLFYSVGIGQISSEVPQNLSASRPQDRQFILSSKKLLLSDSGFYLCAWSVLKAGVYRETQYFGPGTRLLVL.

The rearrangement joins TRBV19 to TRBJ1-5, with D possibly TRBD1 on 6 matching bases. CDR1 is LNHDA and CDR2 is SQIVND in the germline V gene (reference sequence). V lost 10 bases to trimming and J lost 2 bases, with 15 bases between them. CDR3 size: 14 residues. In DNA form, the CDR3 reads TGTGCCACCGCGGACAGACGGGGCAATCAGCCCCAGCATTTT. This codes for CATADRRGNQPQHF.

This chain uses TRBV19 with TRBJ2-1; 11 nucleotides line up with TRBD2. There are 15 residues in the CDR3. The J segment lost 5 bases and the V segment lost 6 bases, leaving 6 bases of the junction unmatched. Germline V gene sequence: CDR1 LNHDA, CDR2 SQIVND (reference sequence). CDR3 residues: CASRGLAENNNEQFF. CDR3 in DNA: TGTGCCAGTAGGGGACTAGCGGAAAATAACAATGAGCAGTTCTTC.

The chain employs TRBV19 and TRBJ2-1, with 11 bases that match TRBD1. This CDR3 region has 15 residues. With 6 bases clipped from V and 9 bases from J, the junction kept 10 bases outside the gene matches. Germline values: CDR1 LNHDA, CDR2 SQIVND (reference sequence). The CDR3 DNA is TGTGCCAGTAGCCCGGGGACAGGGGGTAGCGCTGAGCAGTTCTTC. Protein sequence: CASSPGTGGSAEQFF. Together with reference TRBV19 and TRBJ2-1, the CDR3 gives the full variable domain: DGGITQSPKYLFRKEGQNVTLSCEQNLNHDAMYWYRQDPGQGLRLIYYSQIVNDFQKGDIAEGYSVSREKKESFPLTVTSAQKNPTAFYLCASSPGTGGSAEQFFGPGTRLTVL.

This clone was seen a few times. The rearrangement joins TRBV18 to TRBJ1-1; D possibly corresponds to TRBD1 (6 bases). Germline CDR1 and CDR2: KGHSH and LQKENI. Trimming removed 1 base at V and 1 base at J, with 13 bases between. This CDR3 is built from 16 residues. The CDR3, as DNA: TGTGCCAGCTCACCACAGTTGCCGGGGGCGAACACTGAAGCTTTCTTT. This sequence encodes CASSPQLPGANTEAFF.

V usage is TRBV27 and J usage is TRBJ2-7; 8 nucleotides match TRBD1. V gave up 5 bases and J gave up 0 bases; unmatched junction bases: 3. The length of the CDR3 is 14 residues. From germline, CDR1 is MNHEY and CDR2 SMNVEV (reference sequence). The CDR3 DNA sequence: TGTGCCAGCAGTCGGACAGGGATCTCCTACGAGCAGTACTTC. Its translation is CASSRTGISYEQYF.

The CDR3 loop reads CASSKTFGNTIYF. The CDR3 coding sequence is TGTGCCAGCAGCAAGACATTTGGAAACACCATATATTTT. The V call is TRBV7-7, the J call TRBJ1-3; no reliable D call. Trimming stripped 5 bases from V and 3 bases from J, with 8 bases between. The germline V gene has CDR1 SSHAT and CDR2 FNYEAQ (reference sequence). CDR3 length: 13 amino acids.